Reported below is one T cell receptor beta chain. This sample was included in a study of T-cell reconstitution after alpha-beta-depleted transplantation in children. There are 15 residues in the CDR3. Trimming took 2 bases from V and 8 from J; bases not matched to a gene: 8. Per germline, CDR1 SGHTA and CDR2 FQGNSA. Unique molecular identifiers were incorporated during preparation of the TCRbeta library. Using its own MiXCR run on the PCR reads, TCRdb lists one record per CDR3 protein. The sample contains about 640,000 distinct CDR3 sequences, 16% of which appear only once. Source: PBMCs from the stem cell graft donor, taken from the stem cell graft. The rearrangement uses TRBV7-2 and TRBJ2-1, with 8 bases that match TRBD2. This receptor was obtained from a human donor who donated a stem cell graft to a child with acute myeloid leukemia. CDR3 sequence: CASSLNSGLVYEQFF. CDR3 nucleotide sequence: TGTGCCAGCAGCTTAAATTCGGGACTAGTCTATGAGCAGTTCTTC.